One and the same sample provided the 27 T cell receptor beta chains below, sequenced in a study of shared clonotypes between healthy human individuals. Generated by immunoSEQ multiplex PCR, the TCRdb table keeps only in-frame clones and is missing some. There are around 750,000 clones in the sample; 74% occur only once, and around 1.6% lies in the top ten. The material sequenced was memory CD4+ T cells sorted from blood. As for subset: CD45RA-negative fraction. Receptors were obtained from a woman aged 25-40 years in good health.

CDR3 DNA: TGTGCCAGCAGTTTGGACTCCGGGACAGGGGTCCACGAGCAGTACTTC. Translating gives CASSLDSGTGVHEQYF. This rearrangement joins TRBV27 to TRBJ2-7, with TRBD1 matching 10 bases. Germline V gene lookup returns CDR1 MNHEY and CDR2 SMNVEV (reference sequence). CDR3 length: 16 amino acids. V lost 3 bases and J lost 5; bases outside the gene matches: 10.

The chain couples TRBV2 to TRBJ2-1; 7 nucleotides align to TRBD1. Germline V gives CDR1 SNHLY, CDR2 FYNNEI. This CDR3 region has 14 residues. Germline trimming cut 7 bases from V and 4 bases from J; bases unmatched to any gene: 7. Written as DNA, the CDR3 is TGTGCCAGCACCCCGGGACAGCTATACAATGAGCAGTTCTTC. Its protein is CASTPGQLYNEQFF.

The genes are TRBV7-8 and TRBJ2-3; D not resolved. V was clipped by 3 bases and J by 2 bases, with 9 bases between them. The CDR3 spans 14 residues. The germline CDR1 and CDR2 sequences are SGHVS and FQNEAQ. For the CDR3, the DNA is TGTGCCAGCAGCTTTTTACGGCACACAGATACGCAGTATTTT. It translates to CASSFLRHTDTQYF.

The CDR3 is CASSVGPSYEQYF. The CDR3 nucleotides are TGTGCCAGCAGCGTAGGGCCGTCCTACGAGCAGTACTTC. V is TRBV9 and J is TRBJ2-7, with D uncertain. Germline V gene sequence: CDR1 SGDLS, CDR2 YYNGEE. The V and J ends lost 0 bases and 1 base respectively, with 5 bases between them. This CDR3 contains 13 residues.

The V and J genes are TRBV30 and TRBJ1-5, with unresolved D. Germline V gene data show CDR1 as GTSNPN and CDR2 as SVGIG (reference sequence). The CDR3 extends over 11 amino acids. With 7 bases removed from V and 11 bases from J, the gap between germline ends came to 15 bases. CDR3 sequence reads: CAFGSPGAQHF. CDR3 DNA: TGTGCCTTTGGGAGTCCAGGAGCCCAGCATTTT.

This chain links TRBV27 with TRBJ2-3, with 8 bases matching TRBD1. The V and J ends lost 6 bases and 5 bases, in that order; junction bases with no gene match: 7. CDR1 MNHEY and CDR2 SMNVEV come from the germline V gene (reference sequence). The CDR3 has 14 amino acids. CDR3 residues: CASSRTGSRDTQYF. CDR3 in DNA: TGTGCCAGCAGCCGGACAGGGAGTAGAGATACGCAGTATTTT.

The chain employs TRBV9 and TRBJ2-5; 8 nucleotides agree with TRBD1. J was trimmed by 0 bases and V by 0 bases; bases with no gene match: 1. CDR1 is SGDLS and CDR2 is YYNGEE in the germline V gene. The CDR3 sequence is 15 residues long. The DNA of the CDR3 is TGTGCCAGCAGCGTAGAGGACAGGGACCAAGAGACCCAGTACTTC. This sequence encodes CASSVEDRDQETQYF.

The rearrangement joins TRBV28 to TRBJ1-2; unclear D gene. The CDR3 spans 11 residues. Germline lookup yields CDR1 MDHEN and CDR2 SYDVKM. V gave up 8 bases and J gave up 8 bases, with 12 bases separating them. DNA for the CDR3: TGTGCCAGCGAAATAGCCCGCGGCTACACCTTC. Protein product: CASEIARGYTF.

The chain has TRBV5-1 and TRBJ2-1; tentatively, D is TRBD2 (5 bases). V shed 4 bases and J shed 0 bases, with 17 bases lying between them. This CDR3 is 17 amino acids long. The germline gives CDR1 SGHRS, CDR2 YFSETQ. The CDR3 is CASSPYAEERSYNEQFF. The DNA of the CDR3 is TGCGCCAGCAGCCCCTATGCGGAGGAACGCTCCTACAATGAGCAGTTCTTC.

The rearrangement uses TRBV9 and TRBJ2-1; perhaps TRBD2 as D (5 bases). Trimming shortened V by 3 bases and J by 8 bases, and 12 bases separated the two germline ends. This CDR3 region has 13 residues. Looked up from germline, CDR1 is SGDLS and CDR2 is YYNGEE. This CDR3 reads CASSGENSHEQFF. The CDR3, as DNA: TGTGCCAGCAGCGGGGAGAATTCACATGAGCAGTTCTTC. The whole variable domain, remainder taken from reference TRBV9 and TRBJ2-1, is DSGVTQTPKHLITATGQRVTLRCSPRSGDLSVYWYQQSLDQGLQFLIQYYNGEERAKGNILERFSAQQFPDLHSELNLSSLELGDSALYFCASSGENSHEQFFGPGTRLTVL.

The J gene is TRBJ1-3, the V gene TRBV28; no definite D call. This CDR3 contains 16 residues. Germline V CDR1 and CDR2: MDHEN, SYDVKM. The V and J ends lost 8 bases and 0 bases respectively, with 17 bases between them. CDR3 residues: CASRTRLGVSGNTIYF. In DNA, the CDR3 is TGTGCCAGCCGGACCAGACTAGGAGTCTCTGGAAACACCATATATTTT.

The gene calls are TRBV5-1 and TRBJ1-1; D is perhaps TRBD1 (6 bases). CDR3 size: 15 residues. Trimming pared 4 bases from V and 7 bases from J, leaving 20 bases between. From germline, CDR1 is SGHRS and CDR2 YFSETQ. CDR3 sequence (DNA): TGCGCCAGCAGCGCGCGAAGGGGGATCGATGGTGAAGCTTTCTTT. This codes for CASSARRGIDGEAFF.

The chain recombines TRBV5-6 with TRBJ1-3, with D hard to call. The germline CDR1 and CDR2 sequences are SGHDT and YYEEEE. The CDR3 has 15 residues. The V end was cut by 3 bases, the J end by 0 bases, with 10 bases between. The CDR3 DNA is TGTGCCAGCAGCTCCGGACCGAACTCTGGAAACACCATATATTTT. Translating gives CASSSGPNSGNTIYF. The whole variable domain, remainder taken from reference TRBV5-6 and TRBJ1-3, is DAGVTQSPTHLIKTRGQQVTLRCSPKSGHDTVSWYQQALGQGPQFIFQYYEEEERQRGNFPDRFSGHQFPNYSSELNVNALLLGDSALYLCASSSGPNSGNTIYFGEGSWLTVV.

The CDR3 DNA reads TGTGCCAGCAGCCGGGGGGCTAGCGGGAGTAGATCCTACAATGAGCAGTTCTTC. Translation gives CASSRGASGSRSYNEQFF. V and J are TRBV14 and TRBJ2-1; TRBD2 agrees at 10 bases. The CDR3 contains 18 residues. The germline V gene has CDR1 SGHDN and CDR2 FVKESK. The V and J ends lost 4 bases and 1 base, in that order; junction bases with no gene match: 10.

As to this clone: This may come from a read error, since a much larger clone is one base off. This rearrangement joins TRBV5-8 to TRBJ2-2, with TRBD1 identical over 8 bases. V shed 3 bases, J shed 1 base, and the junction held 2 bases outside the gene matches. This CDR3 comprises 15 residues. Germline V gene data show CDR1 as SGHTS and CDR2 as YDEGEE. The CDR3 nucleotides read TGTGCCAGCAGCTGGGGGACAGGGAACACCGGGGAGCTGTTTTTT. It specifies CASSWGTGNTGELFF.

The CDR3 bases are TGTGCCAGTAGTATAGGAGGCTGGCGAACCTACAATGAGCAGTTCTTC. It is translated as CASSIGGWRTYNEQFF. This chain uses TRBV19 with TRBJ2-1; D not resolved. The V gene lost 1 base and the J gene lost 2 bases, with 12 bases spanning the gap. CDR3 length: 16 amino acids. In germline, CDR1 is LNHDA, CDR2 SQIVND (reference sequence).

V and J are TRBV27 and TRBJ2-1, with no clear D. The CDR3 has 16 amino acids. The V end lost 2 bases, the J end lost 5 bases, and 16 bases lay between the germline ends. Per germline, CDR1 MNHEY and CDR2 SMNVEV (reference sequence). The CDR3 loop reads CASSLNGPHHNNEQFF. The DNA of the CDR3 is TGTGCCAGCAGTTTAAACGGCCCGCACCACAACAATGAGCAGTTCTTC.

This chain's CDR3 is CASSIEQGIPYGYTF. Here the CDR3 DNA reads TGTGCCAGCAGCATTGAACAGGGCATCCCCTATGGCTACACCTTC. The V and J genes are TRBV6-5 and TRBJ1-2, with D perhaps matching TRBD1 (6 bases). CDR1 is MNHEY and CDR2 is SVGAGI in the germline V gene. CDR3 length: 15 amino acids. Trimming removed 6 bases at V and 4 bases at J, with 18 bases between.

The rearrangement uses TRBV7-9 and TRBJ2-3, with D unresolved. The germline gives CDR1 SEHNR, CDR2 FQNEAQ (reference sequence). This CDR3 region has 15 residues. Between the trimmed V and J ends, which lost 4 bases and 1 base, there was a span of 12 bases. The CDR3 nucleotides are TGTGCCAGCAGCTCACCAGCTACCGGCACAGATACGCAGTATTTT. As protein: CASSSPATGTDTQYF. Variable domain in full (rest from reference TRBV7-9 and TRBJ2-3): DTGVSQNPRHKITKRGQNVTFRCDPISEHNRLYWYRQTLGQGPEFLTYFQNEAQLEKSRLLSDRFSAERPKGSFSTLEIQRTEQGDSAMYLCASSSPATGTDTQYFGPGTRLTVL.

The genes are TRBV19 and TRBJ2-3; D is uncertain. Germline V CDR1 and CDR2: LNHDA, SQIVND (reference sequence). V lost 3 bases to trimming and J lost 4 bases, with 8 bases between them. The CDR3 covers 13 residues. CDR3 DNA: TGTGCCAGTAGTATTTTGGGCGCAGATACGCAGTATTTT. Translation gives CASSILGADTQYF.

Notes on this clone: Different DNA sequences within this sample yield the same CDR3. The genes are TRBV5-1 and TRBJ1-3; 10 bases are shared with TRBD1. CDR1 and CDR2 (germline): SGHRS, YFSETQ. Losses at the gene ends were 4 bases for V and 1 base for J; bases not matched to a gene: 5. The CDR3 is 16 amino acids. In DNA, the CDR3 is TGCGCCAGCAGCCCGAGGACAGGGGGTTCTGGAAACACCATATATTTT. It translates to CASSPRTGGSGNTIYF.

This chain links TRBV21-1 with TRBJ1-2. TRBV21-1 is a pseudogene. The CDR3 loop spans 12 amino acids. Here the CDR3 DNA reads TGTGCCAGCAGCCTAAAAAGGCGGGGCTACACCTTC. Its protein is CASSLKRRGYTF.

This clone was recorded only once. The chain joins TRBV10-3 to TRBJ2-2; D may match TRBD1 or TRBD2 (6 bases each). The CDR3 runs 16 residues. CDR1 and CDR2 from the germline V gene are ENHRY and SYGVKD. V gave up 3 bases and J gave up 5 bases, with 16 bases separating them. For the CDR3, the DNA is TGTGCCATCAGTGATGGAAACAGGGCGGGGACCGGGGAGCTGTTTTTT. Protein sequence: CAISDGNRAGTGELFF.

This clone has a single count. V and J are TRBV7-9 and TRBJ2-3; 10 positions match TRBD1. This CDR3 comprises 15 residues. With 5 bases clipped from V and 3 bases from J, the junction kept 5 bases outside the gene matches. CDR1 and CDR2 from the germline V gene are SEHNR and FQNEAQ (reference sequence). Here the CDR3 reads CASSPRDRGTDTQYF. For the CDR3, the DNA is TGTGCCAGCAGCCCTCGGGACAGGGGAACAGATACGCAGTATTTT.

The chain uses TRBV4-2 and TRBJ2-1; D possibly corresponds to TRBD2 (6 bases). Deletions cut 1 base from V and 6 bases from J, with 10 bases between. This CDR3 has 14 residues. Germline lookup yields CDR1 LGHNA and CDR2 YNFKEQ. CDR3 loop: CASSQAGLSNEQFF. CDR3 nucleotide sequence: TGTGCCAGCAGCCAAGCGGGACTCAGCAATGAGCAGTTCTTC.

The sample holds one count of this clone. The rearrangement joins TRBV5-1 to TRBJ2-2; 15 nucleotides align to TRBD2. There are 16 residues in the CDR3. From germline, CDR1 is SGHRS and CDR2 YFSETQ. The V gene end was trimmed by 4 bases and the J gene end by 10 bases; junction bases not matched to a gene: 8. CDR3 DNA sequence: TGCGCCAGCAGCGCGGGACTAGCGGGAGGACCGGCGGAGCTGTTTTTT. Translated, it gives CASSAGLAGGPAELFF.

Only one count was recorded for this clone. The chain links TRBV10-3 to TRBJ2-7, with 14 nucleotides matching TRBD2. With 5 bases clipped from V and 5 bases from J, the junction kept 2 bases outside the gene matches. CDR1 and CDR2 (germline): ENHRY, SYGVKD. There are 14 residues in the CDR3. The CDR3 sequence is CAISPGLAGDEQYF. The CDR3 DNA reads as TGTGCCATCAGTCCGGGACTAGCGGGAGACGAGCAGTACTTC.